A single sample gave rise to the 26 T cell receptor beta chains below, sequenced in a study of early T cells in non-severe SARS-CoV-2 infection. TCRdb processed the 5' RACE reads anew with MiXCR; each CDR3 protein has one entry. The table lists about 70,000 distinct CDR3 sequences, approximately 5% of them singletons. The starting material was whole blood, obtained at baseline. Source of these receptors: an adult who was a healthcare worker with PCR-confirmed SARS-CoV-2 infection or an uninfected control (not recorded which).

In its sample, this clonotype was seen a few times. The V gene is TRBV19, the J gene TRBJ2-7; 9 nucleotides agree with TRBD1. The V gene's germline CDR1 is LNHDA and CDR2 SQIVND (reference sequence). CDR3 size: 14 residues. The ends lost 4 bases at V and 5 bases at J; junction bases unmatched: 6. CDR3 nucleotide sequence: TGTGCCAGTAGTACGGGACAGGGTTTGGACGAGCAGTACTTC. It specifies CASSTGQGLDEQYF.

The V gene is TRBV5-1, the J gene TRBJ1-1; D may be TRBD1 (5 bases). With 5 bases removed from V and 5 bases from J, the gap between germline ends came to 7 bases. Germline CDR1 reads SGHRS; CDR2 reads YFSETQ. The CDR3 length is 11 residues. The CDR3 DNA reads as TGCGCCAGCAGGTGGGGGACTGAAGCTTTCTTT. This encodes CASRWGTEAFF.

This clonotype showed up many times. The V call is TRBV5-1, the J call TRBJ2-4; a possible D gene is TRBD1 (6 bases). Germline V gene sequence: CDR1 SGHRS, CDR2 YFSETQ. The CDR3 is made up of 16 amino acids. V shed 3 bases and J shed 0 bases, with 13 bases lying between them. The CDR3 protein is CASSSGQPLAKNIQYF. CDR3 in DNA: TGCGCCAGCAGCTCTGGACAGCCTCTAGCCAAAAACATTCAGTACTTC.

This rearrangement joins TRBV30 to TRBJ2-1, with 10 bases fitting TRBD2. This CDR3 region has 16 residues. V shed 6 bases, J shed 8 bases, and the junction held 16 bases outside the gene matches. The germline CDR1 and CDR2 sequences are GTSNPN and SVGIG (reference sequence). The CDR3 sequence is CACPRGLSGRGDEQFF. For the CDR3, the DNA is TGTGCCTGCCCCAGGGGATTGAGCGGGAGGGGCGATGAGCAGTTCTTC.

This clonotype was seen at least ten times. This chain connects TRBV12-3 or TRBV12-4 to TRBJ2-5, with D perhaps TRBD2 (6 bases). The V gene lost 0 bases and the J gene lost 1 base, with 12 bases spanning the gap. This CDR3 has 16 amino acids. The CDR3 sequence is CASSLARETGQETQYF. The CDR3 DNA follows: TGTGCCAGCAGTTTAGCCCGGGAGACCGGCCAAGAGACCCAGTACTTC.

This clonotype was observed at least ten times. The V gene is TRBV5-6, the J gene TRBJ2-1; D is unresolved. The V end lost 1 base, the J end lost 1 base, and 9 bases lay between the germline ends. CDR1 SGHDT and CDR2 YYEEEE come from the germline V gene. CDR3 length: 15 amino acids. The CDR3 DNA is TGTGCCAGCAGCTTGCTGGCCGATTCCTACAATGAGCAGTTCTTC. Protein sequence: CASSLLADSYNEQFF. The entire variable domain, with the rest obtained from reference TRBV5-6 and TRBJ2-1, is as follows: DAGVTQSPTHLIKTRGQQVTLRCSPKSGHDTVSWYQQALGQGPQFIFQYYEEEERQRGNFPDRFSGHQFPNYSSELNVNALLLGDSALYLCASSLLADSYNEQFFGPGTRLTVL.

A few counts support this clonotype. The chain links TRBV5-1 to TRBJ1-5, with D maybe TRBD1 (5 bases). The germline V gene encodes CDR1 SGHRS and CDR2 YFSETQ. The ends were cut back, 4 bases at V and 0 bases at J, with 11 bases in the middle. The CDR3 has 15 amino acids. CDR3 DNA: TGCGCCAGCAGCCCGCGTGGGGGTAGCAATCAGCCCCAGCATTTT. It codes for CASSPRGGSNQPQHF.

In nucleotides, the CDR3 is TGTGCCTGGAAGTTTCGGGACAGAGCCTACGAGCAGTACTTC. Protein sequence: CAWKFRDRAYEQYF. This chain links TRBV30 with TRBJ2-7, with 7 bases fitting TRBD1. Germline V gene data show CDR1 as GTSNPN and CDR2 as SVGIG (reference sequence). The CDR3 runs 14 residues. Losses at the gene ends were 4 bases for V and 2 bases for J; bases not matched to a gene: 8.

The rearrangement links TRBV12-3 or TRBV12-4 to TRBJ2-1; no reliable D call. This CDR3 comprises 15 residues. Trimming took 6 bases from V and 5 from J, leaving 17 bases between them. CDR3: CASSRARTLDNEQFF. As DNA, the CDR3 is TGTGCCAGCAGCCGAGCCCGTACACTGGACAATGAGCAGTTCTTC.

A few counts support this clonotype. CDR3 sequence reads: CASSNRLGQENYEQYF. CDR3 nucleotide sequence: TGTGCCAGCAGCAATAGACTAGGACAGGAGAACTACGAGCAGTACTTC. The V and J genes are TRBV7-6 and TRBJ2-7, with D perhaps matching TRBD1 (7 bases). CDR3 length: 16 residues. Trimming shortened V by 5 bases and J by 3 bases, and 20 bases separated the two germline ends. Germline lookup yields CDR1 SGHVS and CDR2 FNYEAQ.

The DNA for the CDR3 is TGTGCCAGCAGCTTGAGCGGAGGCGTAGCCAAAAACATTCAGTACTTC. This gives the protein CASSLSGGVAKNIQYF. The chain is built from TRBV6-2 or TRBV6-3 and TRBJ2-4; D might be TRBD2 (5 bases). Germline lookup yields CDR1 MNHEY and CDR2 SVGEGT. This CDR3 is built from 16 residues. Trimming removed 6 bases from V and 0 bases from J, with 15 bases in between.

In its sample, this clonotype was seen many times. The chain recombines TRBV18 with TRBJ1-1, with 7 bases aligning to TRBD1. This CDR3 spans 13 amino acids. The V and J ends lost 4 bases and 9 bases, in that order; junction bases with no gene match: 8. Germline V lookup: CDR1 KGHSH, CDR2 LQKENI. Here the CDR3 reads CASSQTGSEKAFF. The CDR3 bases are TGTGCCAGCTCACAGACAGGGTCGGAGAAAGCTTTCTTT.

This clonotype was recorded many times. This sequence joins TRBV10-3 and TRBJ1-1; no reliable D call. CDR3 length: 12 amino acids. Per the germline V gene, CDR1 is ENHRY and CDR2 is SYGVKD. V was shortened by 10 bases and J by 6 bases, with 15 bases between the two germline ends. CDR3 loop: CATSEKMSEAFF. CDR3 sequence (DNA): TGTGCCACATCTGAGAAAATGTCTGAAGCTTTCTTT.

In its sample, this clonotype was seen many times. This chain connects TRBV30 to TRBJ1-5, with 7 positions matching TRBD1. Germline V gives CDR1 GTSNPN, CDR2 SVGIG (reference sequence). J lost 4 bases, V lost 8 bases, and 5 bases had no gene match. The CDR3 has 12 residues. This CDR3 is CAGQQGNQPQHF. CDR3 coding DNA: TGTGCCGGGCAACAGGGGAATCAGCCCCAGCATTTT.

This clonotype was seen a few times. The chain couples TRBV3-1 to TRBJ1-2; D is ambiguous. CDR1 and CDR2 (germline): LGHDT, YNNKEL (reference sequence). Deletions cut 5 bases from V and 8 bases from J, with 9 bases between. The CDR3 is 11 amino acids. The CDR3 DNA is TGTGCCAGCAGCGCAGGACGCGGCTACACCTTC. Translated: CASSAGRGYTF.

The CDR3 DNA is TGTGCCAGCAGCCAGCTGGACAGCATCTACGAGCAGTACTTC. Translated, it gives CASSQLDSIYEQYF. The chain carries TRBV7-6 and TRBJ2-7; D possibly corresponds to TRBD1 (6 bases). The CDR3 totals 14 residues. Trimming took 5 bases from V and 3 from J, leaving 14 bases between them. Germline V gene lookup returns CDR1 SGHVS and CDR2 FNYEAQ.

This clonotype showed up just a few times. The rearrangement uses TRBV7-9 and TRBJ2-5; 9 bases match TRBD2. The CDR3 covers 19 residues. Germline CDR1 is SEHNR and CDR2 is FQNEAQ (reference sequence). V shed 3 bases, J shed 5 bases, and the junction held 19 bases outside the gene matches. The CDR3: CASSLARLAEMRVEETQYF. Written as DNA, the CDR3 is TGTGCCAGCAGCTTGGCGAGACTAGCGGAGATGAGGGTGGAGGAGACCCAGTACTTC.

The chain links TRBV6-5 to TRBJ2-7, with TRBD2 as a possible D gene (5 bases). Trimming cost V 2 bases and J 3 bases, with 8 bases left between them. This CDR3 has 13 amino acids. Germline V gene lookup returns CDR1 MNHEY and CDR2 SVGAGI. As DNA, the CDR3 is TGTGCCAGCAGTTACGAGGCGGGCTACGAGCAGTACTTC. Amino acid sequence: CASSYEAGYEQYF.

This clonotype has ten or more counts. The chain combines TRBV24-1 with TRBJ2-3; D is undetermined. This CDR3 spans 14 amino acids. Trimming stripped 10 bases from V and 2 bases from J, with 15 bases between. Germline loops: CDR1 KGHDR, CDR2 SFDVKD. CDR3 bases: TGTGCCACTGGCCCGATGGGAAACACAGATACGCAGTATTTT. It yields the protein CATGPMGNTDTQYF.

This clonotype was observed many times. DNA of the CDR3: TGTGCCTGGAACCCTAAGGCGGGAGGAGACCAAGAGACCCAGTACTTC. This gives the protein CAWNPKAGGDQETQYF. The chain carries TRBV30 and TRBJ2-5; 8 bases fit TRBD2. Germline CDR1 and CDR2: GTSNPN and SVGIG (reference sequence). The CDR3 totals 16 residues. V was pared by 4 bases and J by 0 bases, with 10 bases of the junction left unmatched.

The chain couples TRBV7-9 to TRBJ1-2; weak D call: TRBD1 (5 bases). Looked up from germline, CDR1 is SEHNR and CDR2 is FQNEAQ (reference sequence). This CDR3 is built from 15 residues. Trimming left V 5 bases short and J 4 bases short, with 17 bases between. DNA of the CDR3: TGTGCCAGCAGCCTTCTCCCGGGGACGGTCTATGGCTACACCTTC. Amino acids: CASSLLPGTVYGYTF.

The rearrangement uses TRBV7-6 and TRBJ2-7; TRBD1 aligns across 8 bases. The CDR3 is made up of 16 amino acids. Germline trimming cut 5 bases from V and 0 bases from J; bases unmatched to any gene: 9. CDR1 and CDR2 from the germline V gene are SGHVS and FNYEAQ. CDR3 loop: CASSPGPDRVSYEQYF. The CDR3 DNA is TGTGCCAGCAGCCCCGGCCCGGACAGGGTCTCCTACGAGCAGTACTTC.

The DNA of the CDR3 is TGTGCCAGCAGCTTAGCGCGGAGGTCATCGAACTATGGCTACACCTTC. Amino acid sequence: CASSLARRSSNYGYTF. The V and J genes are TRBV7-2 and TRBJ1-2; D not resolved. Trimming removed 0 bases from V and 2 bases from J, with 13 bases in between. Per the germline V gene, CDR1 is SGHTA and CDR2 is FQGNSA. This CDR3 contains 16 residues.

This clonotype was seen repeatedly, ten times or more. This chain connects TRBV4-2 to TRBJ2-7, with 11 bases identical to TRBD1. Trimming took 0 bases from V and 4 from J; bases not matched to a gene: 5. The germline CDR1 and CDR2 sequences are LGHNA and YNFKEQ. The CDR3 extends over 16 amino acids. CDR3 protein: CASSQDRTGGMYEQYF. DNA of the CDR3: TGTGCCAGCAGCCAAGACAGGACAGGGGGCATGTACGAGCAGTACTTC.

This clonotype was observed many times. The chain employs TRBV20-1 and TRBJ2-7; no clear D. CDR3 length: 13 residues. Between the trimmed V and J ends, which lost 2 bases and 0 bases, there was a span of 8 bases. CDR1 DFQATT and CDR2 SNEGSKA come from the germline V gene (reference sequence). The DNA of the CDR3 is TGCAGTGCTAGATCCTGGAGCTCCTACGAGCAGTACTTC. This codes for CSARSWSSYEQYF.

This chain connects TRBV18 to TRBJ2-7; D might be TRBD1 (6 bases). V was pared by 2 bases and J by 4 bases, with 12 bases between. The CDR3 is 14 residues long. Germline CDR1 and CDR2: KGHSH and LQKENI. The CDR3 nucleotides read TGTGCCAGCTCACCAAGTGGGACACCGTACGAGCAGTACTTC. Amino acids: CASSPSGTPYEQYF.